Below, one TCR beta chain is given with its context. Antigen unknown. The source of the sample is a study of somatic mutations in cytotoxic T cells in rheumatoid arthritis. Looking at the study overall: Selected T-cell populations stained with V beta antibodies were isolated by flow sorting to nearly 100% purity; these included V beta1+ cells subjected to TCRB sequencing.

Study observations and caveats: CD8+ T cells showed clonality that did not differ significantly between patients with rheumatoid arthritis and age-matched healthy controls.

Using positive magnetic bead selection on an AutoMACS, CD4+ and CD8+ cells were isolated, after which their purity was checked by flow cytometry. Trimming left V 0 bases short and J 1 base short, with 7 bases between. The germline gives CDR1 SGDLS, CDR2 YYNGEE. The CDR3 runs to 14 residues. Libraries were prepared by immunoSEQ multiplex PCR; TCRdb keeps only in-frame clonotypes and omits some of them. The sample lists about 14,000 clones, about three quarters occurring once. Sequences were obtained from CD8+ T cells sorted from blood. The rearrangement links TRBV9 to TRBJ1-2; D is undetermined. The TCR sequence derives from an adult with rheumatoid arthritis. CDR3 in DNA: TGTGCCAGCAGCGTAGGAGAGTATAACTATGGCTACACCTTC. Its translation is CASSVGEYNYGYTF.